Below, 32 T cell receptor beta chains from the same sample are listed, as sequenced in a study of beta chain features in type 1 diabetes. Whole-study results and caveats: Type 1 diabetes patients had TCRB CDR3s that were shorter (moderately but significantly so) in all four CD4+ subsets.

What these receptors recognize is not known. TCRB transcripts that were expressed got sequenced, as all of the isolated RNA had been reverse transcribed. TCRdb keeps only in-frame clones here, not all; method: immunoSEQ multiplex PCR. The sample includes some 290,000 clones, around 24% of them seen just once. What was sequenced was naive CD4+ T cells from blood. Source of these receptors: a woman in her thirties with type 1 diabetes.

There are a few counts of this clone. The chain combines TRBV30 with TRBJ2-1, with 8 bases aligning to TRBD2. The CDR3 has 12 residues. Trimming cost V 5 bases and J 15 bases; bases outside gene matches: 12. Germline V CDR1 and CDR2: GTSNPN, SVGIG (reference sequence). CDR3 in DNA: TGTGCCTGGGGGCAGCGGGAGTCTGGCAGGTTCTTC. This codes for CAWGQRESGRFF.

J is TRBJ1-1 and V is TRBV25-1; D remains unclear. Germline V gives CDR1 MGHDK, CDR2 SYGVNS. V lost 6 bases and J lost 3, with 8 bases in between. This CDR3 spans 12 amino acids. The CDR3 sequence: CASRAMHTEAFF. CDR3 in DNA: TGTGCCAGCAGAGCCATGCACACTGAAGCTTTCTTT. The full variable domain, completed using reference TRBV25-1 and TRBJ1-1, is EADIYQTPRYLVIGTGKKITLECSQTMGHDKMYWYQQDPGMELHLIHYSYGVNSTEKGDLSSESTVSRIRTEHFPLTLESARPSHTSQYLCASRAMHTEAFFGQGTRLTVV.

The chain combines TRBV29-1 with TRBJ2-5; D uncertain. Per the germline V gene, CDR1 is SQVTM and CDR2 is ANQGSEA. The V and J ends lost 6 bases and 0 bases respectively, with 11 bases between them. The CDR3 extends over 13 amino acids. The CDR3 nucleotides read TGCAGCGTGTCCCCCACGGACCAAGAGACCCAGTACTTC. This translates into CSVSPTDQETQYF.

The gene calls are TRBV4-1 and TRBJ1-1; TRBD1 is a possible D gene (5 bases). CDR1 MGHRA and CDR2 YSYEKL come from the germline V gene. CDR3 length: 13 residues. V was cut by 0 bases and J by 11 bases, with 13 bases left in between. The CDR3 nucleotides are TGCGCCAGCAGCCAAGATTTGGGGGGTCGGGCTTTCTTT. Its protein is CASSQDLGGRAFF.

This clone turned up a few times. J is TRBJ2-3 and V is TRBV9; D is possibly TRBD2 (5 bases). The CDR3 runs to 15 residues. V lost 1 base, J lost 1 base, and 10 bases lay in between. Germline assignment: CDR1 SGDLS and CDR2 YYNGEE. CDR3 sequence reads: CASSVIGAGTDTQYF. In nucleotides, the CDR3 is TGTGCCAGCAGCGTAATTGGAGCGGGCACAGATACGCAGTATTTT.

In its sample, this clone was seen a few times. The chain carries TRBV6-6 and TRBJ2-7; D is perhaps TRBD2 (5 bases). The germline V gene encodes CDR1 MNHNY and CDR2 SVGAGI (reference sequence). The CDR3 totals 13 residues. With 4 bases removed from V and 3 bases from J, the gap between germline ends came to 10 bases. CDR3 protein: CASSSGSYYEQYF. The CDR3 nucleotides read TGTGCCAGCAGTTCGGGAAGTTACTACGAGCAGTACTTC.

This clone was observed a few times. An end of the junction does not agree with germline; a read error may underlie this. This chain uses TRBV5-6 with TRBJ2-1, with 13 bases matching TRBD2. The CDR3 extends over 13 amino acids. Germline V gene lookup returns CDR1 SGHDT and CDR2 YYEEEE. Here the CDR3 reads CASSSWTSGSKVF. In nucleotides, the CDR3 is TGTGCCAGCAGCTCATGGACTAGCGGGAGCAAGGTCTTC.

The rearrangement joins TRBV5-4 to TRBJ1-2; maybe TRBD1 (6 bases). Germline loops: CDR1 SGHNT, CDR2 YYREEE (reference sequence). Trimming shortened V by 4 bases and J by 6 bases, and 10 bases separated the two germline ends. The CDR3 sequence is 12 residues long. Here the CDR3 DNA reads TGTGCCAGCAGCCAGGGGCCCGATGGCTACACCTTC. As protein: CASSQGPDGYTF.

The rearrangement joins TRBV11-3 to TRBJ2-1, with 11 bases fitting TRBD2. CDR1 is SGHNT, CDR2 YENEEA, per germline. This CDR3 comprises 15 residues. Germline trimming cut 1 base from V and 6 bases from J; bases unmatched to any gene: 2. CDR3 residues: CASSLVTSGINEQFF. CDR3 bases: TGTGCCAGCAGCTTAGTGACTAGCGGGATCAATGAGCAGTTCTTC.

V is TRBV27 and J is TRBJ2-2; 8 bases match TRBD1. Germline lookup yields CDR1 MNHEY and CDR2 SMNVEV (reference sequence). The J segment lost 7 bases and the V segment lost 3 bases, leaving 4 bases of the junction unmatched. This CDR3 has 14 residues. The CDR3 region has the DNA TGTGCCAGCAGTTTCAGGGGGCTCGGCGGGGAGCTGTTTTTT. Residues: CASSFRGLGGELFF.

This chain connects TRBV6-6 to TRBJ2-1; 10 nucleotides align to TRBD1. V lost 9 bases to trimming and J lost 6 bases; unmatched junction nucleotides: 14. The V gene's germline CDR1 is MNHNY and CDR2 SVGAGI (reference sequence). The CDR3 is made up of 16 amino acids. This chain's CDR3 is CASSIPGTGESNEQFF. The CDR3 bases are TGTGCCAGTTCAATTCCTGGGACAGGGGAATCCAATGAGCAGTTCTTC.

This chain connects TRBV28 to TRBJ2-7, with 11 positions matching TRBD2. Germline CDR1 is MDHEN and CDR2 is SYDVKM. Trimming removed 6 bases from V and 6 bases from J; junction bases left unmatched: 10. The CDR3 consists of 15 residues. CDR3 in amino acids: CASSWETSGTLEQYF. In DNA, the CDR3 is TGTGCCAGCAGCTGGGAGACTAGCGGGACTCTCGAGCAGTACTTC.

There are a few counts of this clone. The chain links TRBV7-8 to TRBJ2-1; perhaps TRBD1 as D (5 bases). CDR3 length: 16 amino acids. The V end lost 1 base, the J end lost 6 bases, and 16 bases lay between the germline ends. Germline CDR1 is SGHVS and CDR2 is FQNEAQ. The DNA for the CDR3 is TGTGCCAGCAGCTTAGTCTGGGCAGGGTATCGCAATGAGCAGTTCTTC. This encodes CASSLVWAGYRNEQFF.

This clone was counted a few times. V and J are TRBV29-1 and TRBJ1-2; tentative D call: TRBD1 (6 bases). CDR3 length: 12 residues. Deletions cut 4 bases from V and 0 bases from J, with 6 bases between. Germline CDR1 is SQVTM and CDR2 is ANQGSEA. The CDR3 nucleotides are TGCAGCGTTGGACAGGCTAACTATGGCTACACCTTC. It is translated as CSVGQANYGYTF.

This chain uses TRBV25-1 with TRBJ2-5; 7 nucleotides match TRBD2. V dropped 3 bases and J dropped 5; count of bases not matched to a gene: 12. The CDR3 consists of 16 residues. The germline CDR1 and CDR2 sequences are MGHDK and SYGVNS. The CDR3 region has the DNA TGTGCCAGCAGTGATCCGCAGGGCGGGAGATGGGAGACCCAGTACTTC. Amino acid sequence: CASSDPQGGRWETQYF. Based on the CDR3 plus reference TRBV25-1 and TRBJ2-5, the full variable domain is EADIYQTPRYLVIGTGKKITLECSQTMGHDKMYWYQQDPGMELHLIHYSYGVNSTEKGDLSSESTVSRIRTEHFPLTLESARPSHTSQYLCASSDPQGGRWETQYFGPGTRLLVL.

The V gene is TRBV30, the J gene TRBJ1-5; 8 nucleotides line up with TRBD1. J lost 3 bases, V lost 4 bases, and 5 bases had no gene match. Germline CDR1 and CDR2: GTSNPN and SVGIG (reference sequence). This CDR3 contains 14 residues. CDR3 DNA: TGTGCCTGGAATACAGGGGGGAACAATCAGCCCCAGCATTTT. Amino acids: CAWNTGGNNQPQHF.

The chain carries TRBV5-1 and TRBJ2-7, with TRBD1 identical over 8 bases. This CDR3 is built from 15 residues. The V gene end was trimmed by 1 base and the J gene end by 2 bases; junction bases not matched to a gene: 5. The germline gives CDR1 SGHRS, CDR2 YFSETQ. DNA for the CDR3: TGCGCCAGCAGCTTGTCACCGGACAGGGCCTACGAGCAGTACTTC. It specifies CASSLSPDRAYEQYF.

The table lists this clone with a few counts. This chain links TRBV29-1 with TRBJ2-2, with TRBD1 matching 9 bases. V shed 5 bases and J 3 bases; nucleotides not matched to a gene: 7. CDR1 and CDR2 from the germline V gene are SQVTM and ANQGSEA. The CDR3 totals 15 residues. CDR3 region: CSVRGQGTYTGELFF. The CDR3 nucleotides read TGCAGCGTTCGCGGACAGGGGACGTACACCGGGGAGCTGTTTTTT.

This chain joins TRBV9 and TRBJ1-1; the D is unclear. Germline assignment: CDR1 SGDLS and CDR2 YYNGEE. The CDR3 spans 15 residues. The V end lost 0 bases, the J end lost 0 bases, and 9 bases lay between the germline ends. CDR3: CASSVGEAMNTEAFF. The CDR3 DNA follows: TGTGCCAGCAGCGTAGGGGAGGCTATGAACACTGAAGCTTTCTTT.

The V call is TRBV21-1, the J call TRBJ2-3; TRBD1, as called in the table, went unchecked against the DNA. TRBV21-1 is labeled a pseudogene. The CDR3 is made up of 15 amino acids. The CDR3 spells CASNILGQGTDTQYF. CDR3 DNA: TGTGCCAGCAACATCTTGGGACAGGGGACAGATACGCAGTATTTT.

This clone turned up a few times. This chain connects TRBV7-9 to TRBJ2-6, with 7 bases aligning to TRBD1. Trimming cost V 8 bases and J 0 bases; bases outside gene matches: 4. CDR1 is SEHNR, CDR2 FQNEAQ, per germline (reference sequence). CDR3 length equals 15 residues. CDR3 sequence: CASATGDSGANVLTF. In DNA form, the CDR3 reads TGTGCCAGCGCCACAGGGGACTCTGGGGCCAACGTCCTGACTTTC.

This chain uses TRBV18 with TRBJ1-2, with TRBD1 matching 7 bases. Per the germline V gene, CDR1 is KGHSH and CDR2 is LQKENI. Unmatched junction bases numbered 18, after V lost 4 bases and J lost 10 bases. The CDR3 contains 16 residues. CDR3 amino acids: CASSLYDRVDLLDYTF. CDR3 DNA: TGTGCCAGCTCACTCTACGACAGGGTTGATTTATTGGACTACACCTTC.

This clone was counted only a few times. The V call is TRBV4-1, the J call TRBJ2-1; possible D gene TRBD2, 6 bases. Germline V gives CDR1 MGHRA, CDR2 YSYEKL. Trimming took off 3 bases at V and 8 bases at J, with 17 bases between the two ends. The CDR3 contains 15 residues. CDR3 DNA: TGCGCCAGCAGCCAGAGCGGGTTAAGGTTCTATGAGCAGTTCTTC. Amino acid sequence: CASSQSGLRFYEQFF.

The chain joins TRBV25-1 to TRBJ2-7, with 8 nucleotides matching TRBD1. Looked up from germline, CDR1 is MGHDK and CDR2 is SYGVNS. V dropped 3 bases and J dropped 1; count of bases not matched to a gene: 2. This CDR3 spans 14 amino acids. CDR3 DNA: TGTGCCAGCAGTGATGACAGGGGTTCCTACGAGCAGTACTTC. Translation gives CASSDDRGSYEQYF.

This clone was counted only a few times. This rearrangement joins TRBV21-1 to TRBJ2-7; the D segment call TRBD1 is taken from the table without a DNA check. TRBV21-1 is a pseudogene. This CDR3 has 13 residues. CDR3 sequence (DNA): TGTGCCAGCAGCAGGACAGAAACCTACGAGCAGTACTTC. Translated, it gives CASSRTETYEQYF.

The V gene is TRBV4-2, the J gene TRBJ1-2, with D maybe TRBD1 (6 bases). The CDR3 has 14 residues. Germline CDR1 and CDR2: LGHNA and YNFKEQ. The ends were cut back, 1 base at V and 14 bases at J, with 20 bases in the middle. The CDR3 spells CASSQASQGTFKTF. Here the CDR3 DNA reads TGTGCCAGCAGCCAAGCATCCCAGGGGACGTTTAAGACCTTC.

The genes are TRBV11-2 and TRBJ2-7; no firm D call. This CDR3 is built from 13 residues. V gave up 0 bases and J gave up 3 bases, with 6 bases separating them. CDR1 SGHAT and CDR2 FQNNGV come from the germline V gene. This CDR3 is CASSLDPYYEQYF. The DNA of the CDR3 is TGTGCCAGCAGCTTAGATCCGTACTACGAGCAGTACTTC.

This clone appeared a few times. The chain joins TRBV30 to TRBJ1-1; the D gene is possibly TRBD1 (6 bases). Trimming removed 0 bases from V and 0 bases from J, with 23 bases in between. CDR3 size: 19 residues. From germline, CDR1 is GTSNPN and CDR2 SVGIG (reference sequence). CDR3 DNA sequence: TGTGCCTGGAGTGTACGCTCGAACAGGGAAGGGCTGGTGAACACTGAAGCTTTCTTT. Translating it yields CAWSVRSNREGLVNTEAFF.

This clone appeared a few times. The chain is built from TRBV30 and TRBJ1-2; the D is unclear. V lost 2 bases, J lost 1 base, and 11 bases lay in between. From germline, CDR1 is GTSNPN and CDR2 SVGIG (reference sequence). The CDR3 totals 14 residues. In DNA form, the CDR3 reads TGTGCCTGGAGTTCCGGCGGACTTAACTATGGCTACACCTTC. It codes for CAWSSGGLNYGYTF.

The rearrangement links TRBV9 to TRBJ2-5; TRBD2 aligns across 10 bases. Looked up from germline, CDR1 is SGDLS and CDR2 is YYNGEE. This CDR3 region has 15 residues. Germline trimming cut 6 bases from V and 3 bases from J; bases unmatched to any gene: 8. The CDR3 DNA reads TGTGCCAGCACCCGAAGGCTAGCGGGGGAAGAGACCCAGTACTTC. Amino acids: CASTRRLAGEETQYF.

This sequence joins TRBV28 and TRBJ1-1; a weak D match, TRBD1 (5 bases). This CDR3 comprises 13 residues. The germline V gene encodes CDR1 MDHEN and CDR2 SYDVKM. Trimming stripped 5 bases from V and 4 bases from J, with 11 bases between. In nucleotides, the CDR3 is TGTGCCAGCAGTAGGGGAGGCGGCACTGAAGCTTTCTTT. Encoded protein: CASSRGGGTEAFF.

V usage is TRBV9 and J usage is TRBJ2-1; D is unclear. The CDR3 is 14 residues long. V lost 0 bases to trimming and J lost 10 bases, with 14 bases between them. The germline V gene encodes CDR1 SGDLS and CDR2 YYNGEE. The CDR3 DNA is TGTGCCAGCAGCGTAGTGTCCACACAGACGGAGCAGTTCTTC. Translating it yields CASSVVSTQTEQFF. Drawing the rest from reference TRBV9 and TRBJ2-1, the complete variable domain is DSGVTQTPKHLITATGQRVTLRCSPRSGDLSVYWYQQSLDQGLQFLIQYYNGEERAKGNILERFSAQQFPDLHSELNLSSLELGDSALYFCASSVVSTQTEQFFGPGTRLTVL.